A single sample gave rise to the 2 T cell receptor beta chains below, sequenced in a study of T cells in Graves' hyperthyroidism and ophthalmopathy. Researchers took RNA transcripts and amplified the TCR beta CDR3 regions from them. An initial round of RT-PCR targeting the TCR CDR3 relied on the HTBI primer set. From the multiplex PCR reads, TCRdb called clonotypes with MiXCR, one entry per CDR3 protein. This table holds 360,000 or so distinct CDR3 sequences, 13% to 15% found once. Material: blood. These receptors all stem from an older woman with Graves' ophthalmopathy.

The chain uses TRBV27 and TRBJ1-6; D uncertain. The V gene lost 4 bases and the J gene lost 11 bases, with 12 bases spanning the gap. The CDR3 spans 13 residues. Per the germline V gene, CDR1 is MNHEY and CDR2 is SMNVEV (reference sequence). CDR3: CASSSTENPPLHF. CDR3 nucleotide sequence: TGTGCCAGCAGTTCTACAGAGAATCCACCCCTCCACTTT.

The genes are TRBV20-1 and TRBJ2-7; D might be TRBD1 or TRBD2, each matching 6 bases. The germline CDR1 and CDR2 sequences are DFQATT and SNEGSKA (reference sequence). CDR3 length: 12 amino acids. The CDR3 here is CSGGHSSYEQYF. In nucleotides, the CDR3 is TGCAGCGGGGGACACAGCTCCTACGAGCAGTACTTC.